This TCR beta chain emerged from a study of T cells after yellow fever vaccination. Study background: The authors prepared low-cell-number fractions using SMART-Seq v4 Ultra Low Input.

Overall study findings and caveats: It was a weaker secondary response, yet one that peaked faster, at day 5 versus 15. Clones that expanded after primary vaccination mostly reappeared after the booster (less than 98% CD4, approximately 89% CD8).

TCRdb recomputed calls from the 5' RACE reads with MiXCR, one row per CDR3 protein. The sample shows about 160,000 distinct CDR3 sequences, more than 5.5% of them seen only once. A note on this clonotype: Its specificity is not known.

V lost 4 bases and J lost 3, with 7 bases in between. This CDR3 comprises 12 residues. Germline CDR1 and CDR2: SGHRS and YFSETQ. Material: CD4+ T cells sorted from PBMCs, obtained 4 to 6 days after the first yellow fever vaccination. The chain is built from TRBV5-1 and TRBJ2-5; D gene ambiguous. The sequence was collected from a man younger than 35 who received the YFV17D yellow fever vaccine. The CDR3 here is CASSQPEETQYF. CDR3 coding DNA: TGCGCCAGCAGCCAGCCAGAAGAGACCCAGTACTTC.